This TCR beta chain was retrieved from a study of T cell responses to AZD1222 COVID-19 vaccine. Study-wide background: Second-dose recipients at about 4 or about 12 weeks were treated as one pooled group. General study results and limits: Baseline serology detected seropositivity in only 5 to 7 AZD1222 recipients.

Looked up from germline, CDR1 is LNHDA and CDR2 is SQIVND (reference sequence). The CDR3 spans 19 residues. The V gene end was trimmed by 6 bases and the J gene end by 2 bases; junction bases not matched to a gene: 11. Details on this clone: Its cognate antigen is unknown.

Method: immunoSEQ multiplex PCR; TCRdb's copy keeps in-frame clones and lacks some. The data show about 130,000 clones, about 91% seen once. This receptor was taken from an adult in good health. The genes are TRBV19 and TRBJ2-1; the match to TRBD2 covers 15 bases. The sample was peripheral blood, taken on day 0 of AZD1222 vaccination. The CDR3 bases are TGTGCCAGTAGAACCCGGACTAGCGGGAGGGCTCCACCCTACAATGAGCAGTTCTTC. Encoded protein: CASRTRTSGRAPPYNEQFF.